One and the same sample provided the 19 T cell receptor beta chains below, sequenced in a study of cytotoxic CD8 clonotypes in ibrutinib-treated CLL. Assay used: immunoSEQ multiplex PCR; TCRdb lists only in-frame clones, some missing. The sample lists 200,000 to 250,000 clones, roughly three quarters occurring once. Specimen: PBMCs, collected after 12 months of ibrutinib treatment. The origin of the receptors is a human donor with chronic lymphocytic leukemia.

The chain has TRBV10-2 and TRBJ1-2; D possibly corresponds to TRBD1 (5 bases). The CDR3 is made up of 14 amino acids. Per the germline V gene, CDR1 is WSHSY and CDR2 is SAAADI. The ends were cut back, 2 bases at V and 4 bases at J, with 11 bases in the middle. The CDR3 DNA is TGCGCCAGCAGTGAGACTGGGACCCTCTATGGCTACACCTTC. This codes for CASSETGTLYGYTF.

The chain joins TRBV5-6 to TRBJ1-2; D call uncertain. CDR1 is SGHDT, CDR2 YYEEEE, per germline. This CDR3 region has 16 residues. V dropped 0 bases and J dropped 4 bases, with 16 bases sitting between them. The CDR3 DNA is TGTGCCAGCAGCTTGGGAGGCGCCGGTCTTACCTATGGCTACACCTTC. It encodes CASSLGGAGLTYGYTF.

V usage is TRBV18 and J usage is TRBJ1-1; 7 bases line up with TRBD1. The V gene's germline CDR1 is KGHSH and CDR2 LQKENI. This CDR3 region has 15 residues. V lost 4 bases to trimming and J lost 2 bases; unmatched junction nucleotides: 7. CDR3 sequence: CASSLGQNGNTEAFF. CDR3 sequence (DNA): TGTGCCAGCTCACTGGGACAGAATGGCAACACTGAAGCTTTCTTT.

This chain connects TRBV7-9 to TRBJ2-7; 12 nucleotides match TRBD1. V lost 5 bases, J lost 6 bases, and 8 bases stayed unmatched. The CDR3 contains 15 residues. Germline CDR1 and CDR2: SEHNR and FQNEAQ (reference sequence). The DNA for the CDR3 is TGTGCCAGCAGCCAACCCGGGACAGGGGGCGCCGAGCAGTACTTC. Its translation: CASSQPGTGGAEQYF.

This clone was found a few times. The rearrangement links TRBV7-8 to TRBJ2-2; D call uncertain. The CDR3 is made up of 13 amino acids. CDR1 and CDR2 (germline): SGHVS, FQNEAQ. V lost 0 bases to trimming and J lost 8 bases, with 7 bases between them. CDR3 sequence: CASSLAAGGELFF. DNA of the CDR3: TGTGCCAGCAGCTTAGCGGCCGGGGGGGAGCTGTTTTTT.

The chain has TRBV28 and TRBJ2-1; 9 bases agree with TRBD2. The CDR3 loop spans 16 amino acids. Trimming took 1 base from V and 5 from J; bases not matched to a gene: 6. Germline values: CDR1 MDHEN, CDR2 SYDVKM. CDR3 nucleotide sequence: TGTGCCAGCAGTTTATCCTCGACTAGCGGTCACAATGAGCAGTTCTTC. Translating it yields CASSLSSTSGHNEQFF. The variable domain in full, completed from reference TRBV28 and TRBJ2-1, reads DVKVTQSSRYLVKRTGEKVFLECVQDMDHENMFWYRQDPGLGLRLIYFSYDVKMKEKGDIPEGYSVSREKKERFSLILESASTNQTSMYLCASSLSSTSGHNEQFFGPGTRLTVL.

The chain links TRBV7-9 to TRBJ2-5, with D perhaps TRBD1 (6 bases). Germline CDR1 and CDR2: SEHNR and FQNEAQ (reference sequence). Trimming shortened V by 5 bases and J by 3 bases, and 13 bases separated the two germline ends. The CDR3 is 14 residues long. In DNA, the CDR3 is TGTGCCAGCAGCCCCTGGACAGTTAAAGAGACCCAGTACTTC. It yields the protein CASSPWTVKETQYF. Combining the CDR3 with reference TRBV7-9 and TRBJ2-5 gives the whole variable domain DTGVSQNPRHKITKRGQNVTFRCDPISEHNRLYWYRQTLGQGPEFLTYFQNEAQLEKSRLLSDRFSAERPKGSFSTLEIQRTEQGDSAMYLCASSPWTVKETQYFGPGTRLLVL.

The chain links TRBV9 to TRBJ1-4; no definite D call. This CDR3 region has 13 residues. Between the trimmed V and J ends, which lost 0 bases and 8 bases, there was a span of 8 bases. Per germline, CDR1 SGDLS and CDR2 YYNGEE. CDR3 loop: CASSVVPAEKLFF. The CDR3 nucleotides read TGTGCCAGCAGCGTAGTCCCGGCAGAAAAACTGTTTTTT.

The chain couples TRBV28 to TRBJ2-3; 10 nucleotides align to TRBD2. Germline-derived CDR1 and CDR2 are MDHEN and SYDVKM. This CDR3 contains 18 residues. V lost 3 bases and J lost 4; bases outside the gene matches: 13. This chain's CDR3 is CASSFPLPGTSASDTQYF. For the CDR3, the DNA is TGTGCCAGCAGTTTCCCTCTTCCCGGGACTAGCGCCTCAGATACGCAGTATTTT. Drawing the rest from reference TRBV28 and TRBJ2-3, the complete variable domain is DVKVTQSSRYLVKRTGEKVFLECVQDMDHENMFWYRQDPGLGLRLIYFSYDVKMKEKGDIPEGYSVSREKKERFSLILESASTNQTSMYLCASSFPLPGTSASDTQYFGPGTRLTVL.

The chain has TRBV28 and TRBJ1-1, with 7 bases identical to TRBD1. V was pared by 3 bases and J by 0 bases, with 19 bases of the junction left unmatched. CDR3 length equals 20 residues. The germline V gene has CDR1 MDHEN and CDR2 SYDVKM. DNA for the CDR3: TGTGCCAGCAGTTTTTCCCCCCCCCTCGGGACAGCCGGCATGAACACTGAAGCTTTCTTT. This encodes CASSFSPPLGTAGMNTEAFF.

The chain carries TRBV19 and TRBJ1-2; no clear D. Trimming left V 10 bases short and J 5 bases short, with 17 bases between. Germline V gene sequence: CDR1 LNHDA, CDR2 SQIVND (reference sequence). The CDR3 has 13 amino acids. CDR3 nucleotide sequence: TGTGCCATAACGGACGGCCTAGGGTATGGCTACACCTTC. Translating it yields CAITDGLGYGYTF.

The CDR3 region has the DNA TGTGCCAGCAGCCAAGATGCAGCGGGAATGAATGAGCAGTTCTTC. Translated, it gives CASSQDAAGMNEQFF. V gene TRBV4-2 combines with J gene TRBJ2-1; 7 bases are shared with TRBD2. The junction had 6 bases not matched to a gene; V was cut back by 0 bases and J by 7 bases. The CDR3 totals 15 residues. Germline assignment: CDR1 LGHNA and CDR2 YNFKEQ.

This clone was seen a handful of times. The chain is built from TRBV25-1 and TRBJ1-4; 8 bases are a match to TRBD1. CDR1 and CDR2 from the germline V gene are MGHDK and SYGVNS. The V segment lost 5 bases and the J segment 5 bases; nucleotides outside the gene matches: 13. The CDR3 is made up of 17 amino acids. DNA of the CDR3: TGTGCCAGCAGTACTCCCAGGACAGGGTCCGACAATGAAAAACTGTTTTTT. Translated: CASSTPRTGSDNEKLFF.

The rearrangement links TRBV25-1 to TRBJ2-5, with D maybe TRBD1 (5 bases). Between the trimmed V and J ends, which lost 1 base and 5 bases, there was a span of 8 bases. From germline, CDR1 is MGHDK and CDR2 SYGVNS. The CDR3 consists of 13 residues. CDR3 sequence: CASSESGSETQYF. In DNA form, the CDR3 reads TGTGCCAGCAGTGAATCAGGGTCCGAGACCCAGTACTTC.

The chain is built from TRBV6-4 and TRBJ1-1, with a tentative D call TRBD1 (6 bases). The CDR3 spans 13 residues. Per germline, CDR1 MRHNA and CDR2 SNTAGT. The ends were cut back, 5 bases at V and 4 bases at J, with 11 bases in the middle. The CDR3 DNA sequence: TGTGCCAGCAGTATTACAGGGTCCACTGAAGCTTTCTTT. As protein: CASSITGSTEAFF.

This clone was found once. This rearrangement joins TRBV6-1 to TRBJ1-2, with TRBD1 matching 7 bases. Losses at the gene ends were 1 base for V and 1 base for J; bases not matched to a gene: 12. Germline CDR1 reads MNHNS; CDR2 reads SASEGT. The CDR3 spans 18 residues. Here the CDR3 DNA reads TGTGCCAGCAGTGAAGGATTTGGCAGGGGGTTAGTTAACTATGGCTACACCTTC. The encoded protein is CASSEGFGRGLVNYGYTF.

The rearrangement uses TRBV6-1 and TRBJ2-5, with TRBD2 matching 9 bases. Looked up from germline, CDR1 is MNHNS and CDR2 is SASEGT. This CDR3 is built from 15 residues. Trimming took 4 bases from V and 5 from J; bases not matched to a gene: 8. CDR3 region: CASSGAASGTETQYF. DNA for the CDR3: TGTGCCAGCAGTGGGGCCGCTAGCGGGACGGAGACCCAGTACTTC.

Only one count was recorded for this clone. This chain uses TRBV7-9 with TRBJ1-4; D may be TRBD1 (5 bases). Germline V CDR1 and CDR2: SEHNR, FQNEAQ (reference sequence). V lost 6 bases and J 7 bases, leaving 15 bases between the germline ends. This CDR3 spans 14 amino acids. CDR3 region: CASRGGANSEKLFF. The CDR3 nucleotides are TGTGCCAGCAGGGGCGGGGCCAATTCTGAAAAACTGTTTTTT.

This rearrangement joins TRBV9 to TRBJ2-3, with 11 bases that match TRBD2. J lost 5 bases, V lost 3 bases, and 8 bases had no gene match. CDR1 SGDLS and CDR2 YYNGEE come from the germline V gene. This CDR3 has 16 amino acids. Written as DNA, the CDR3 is TGTGCCAGCAGCGCTTCCGGGACTAGCGGCCTAGATACGCAGTATTTT. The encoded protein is CASSASGTSGLDTQYF.